This T cell receptor (beta chain) stems from a study of T cell responses to AZD1222 COVID-19 vaccine. Sequencing used immunoSEQ multiplex PCR; TCRdb keeps in-frame clones, though not all of them. The table lists about 130,000 clones, approximately 86% of them singletons. This sequence originates from an adult who received the AZD1222 COVID-19 vaccine. The specimen comprised peripheral blood, sampled 28 days after the second AZD1222 dose.

CDR3 bases: TGTGCCAGCAGCGTACGTGGACAGGGGGCTCTTGAGACCCAGTACTTC. It translates to CASSVRGQGALETQYF. V is TRBV9 and J is TRBJ2-5; TRBD1 matches 11 bases. CDR1 is SGDLS and CDR2 is YYNGEE in the germline V gene. Germline trimming cut 1 base from V and 5 bases from J; bases unmatched to any gene: 7. This CDR3 has 16 residues.